A single sample is the source of the 26 T cell receptor beta chains below, sequenced in a study of T-cell reconstitution after alpha-beta-depleted transplantation in children. Regarding the study as a whole: Most T-cell counts and diversity one year after the transplant came from T cells that were newly produced.

These receptors have no known antigen. TCRbeta library preparation incorporated unique molecular identifiers. MiXCR was run by TCRdb on the PCR reads, yielding one entry per CDR3 protein. The sample lists about 300,000 distinct CDR3 sequences, over 7.5% seen once, with around 10% in the top ten. Sequencing was performed on peripheral blood, taken 360 days after TCRalphabeta/CD19-depleted stem cell transplant. These receptors came from a female patient aged 2-10 years who had a stem cell transplant for Fanconi anemia, so the T cells may come from the graft donor.

The CDR3 DNA reads TGTGCCAGCAGCTTAGGCCCCCTCACCGGACTCTTTGAGACCCAGTACTTC. This sequence encodes CASSLGPLTGLFETQYF. The V gene is TRBV7-8, the J gene TRBJ2-5; perhaps TRBD2 as D (5 bases). Trimming took 1 base from V and 5 from J, leaving 20 bases between them. The V gene's germline CDR1 is SGHVS and CDR2 FQNEAQ. This CDR3 contains 17 residues.

The genes are TRBV15 and TRBJ2-7; TRBD2 matches 7 bases. The CDR3 length is 15 residues. V lost 0 bases and J lost 6; bases outside the gene matches: 8. CDR1 is LNHNV, CDR2 YYDKDF, per germline (reference sequence). In nucleotides, the CDR3 is TGTGCCACCAGCAGAGATCGGGGGGAGGGCGGCGAGCAGTACTTC. It codes for CATSRDRGEGGEQYF.

This clonotype was seen at least ten times. V gene TRBV12-3 or TRBV12-4 combines with J gene TRBJ2-1; possibly TRBD1 or TRBD2 for D (5 bases each). V was pared by 4 bases and J by 9 bases, with 16 bases between. This CDR3 has 14 residues. For the CDR3, the DNA is TGTGCCAGCAGTTGGGGGATACCTGGGACTGAGCAGTTCTTC. Protein product: CASSWGIPGTEQFF.

The V gene is TRBV14, the J gene TRBJ2-3; D possibly corresponds to TRBD2 (6 bases). Trimming removed 1 base at V and 2 bases at J, with 13 bases between. The length of the CDR3 is 16 residues. Germline values: CDR1 SGHDN, CDR2 FVKESK. CDR3 bases: TGTGCCAGCAGCCAAGCCGGGGGAGCCTTCACAGATACGCAGTATTTT. The encoded protein is CASSQAGGAFTDTQYF.

In its sample, this clonotype was seen many times. The DNA for the CDR3 is TGTGCCAGCAGCCCAGACAGGGCTAGGGGAGGCTACACCTTC. This translates into CASSPDRARGGYTF. The genes are TRBV7-2 and TRBJ1-2; 7 bases agree with TRBD1. Germline V gene lookup returns CDR1 SGHTA and CDR2 FQGNSA. The CDR3 spans 14 residues. V shed 5 bases, J shed 8 bases, and the junction held 11 bases outside the gene matches. The full variable domain, completed using reference TRBV7-2 and TRBJ1-2, is GAGVSQSPSNKVTEKGKDVELRCDPISGHTALYWYRQSLGQGLEFLIYFQGNSAPDKSGLPSDRFSAERTGGSVSTLTIQRTQQEDSAVYLCASSPDRARGGYTFGSGTRLTVV.

This clonotype was recorded many times. This chain joins TRBV9 and TRBJ2-3, with D possibly matching TRBD2 (5 bases). Deletions cut 0 bases from V and 4 bases from J, with 12 bases between. The CDR3 covers 15 residues. In germline, CDR1 is SGDLS, CDR2 YYNGEE. The CDR3 region has the DNA TGTGCCAGCAGCGTAGGTTCGGGAAAGGCAGATACGCAGTATTTT. Protein product: CASSVGSGKADTQYF.

This clonotype has ten or more counts. This sequence joins TRBV9 and TRBJ1-1, with a possible D match to TRBD1 (5 bases). The V and J ends lost 2 bases and 2 bases respectively, with 7 bases between them. Germline V gene lookup returns CDR1 SGDLS and CDR2 YYNGEE. The CDR3 sequence is 13 residues long. The CDR3 coding sequence is TGTGCCAGCAGCGTGGACACCAACACTGAAGCTTTCTTT. Translated: CASSVDTNTEAFF. Filled out from reference TRBV9 and TRBJ1-1, the complete variable domain reads DSGVTQTPKHLITATGQRVTLRCSPRSGDLSVYWYQQSLDQGLQFLIQYYNGEERAKGNILERFSAQQFPDLHSELNLSSLELGDSALYFCASSVDTNTEAFFGQGTRLTVV.

This clonotype showed up many times. CDR3 DNA sequence: TGCGCCAGCAGCACGGGAAGCTCCTACAATGAGCAGTTCTTC. Its protein product is CASSTGSSYNEQFF. The chain links TRBV5-1 to TRBJ2-1; TRBD2 is a possible D gene (5 bases). The germline V and J ends were trimmed by 4 bases and 0 bases, with 8 bases remaining between them. Germline loops: CDR1 SGHRS, CDR2 YFSETQ. This CDR3 is 14 amino acids long.

This clonotype appeared a few times. The J gene is TRBJ2-1, the V gene TRBV5-5; 7 bases are a match to TRBD2. Germline values: CDR1 SGHKS, CDR2 YYEKEE (reference sequence). This CDR3 has 17 amino acids. After removal of 0 bases from V and 1 base from J, the junction contained 7 bases not matched to a gene. Written as DNA, the CDR3 is TGTGCCAGCAGCTTGGCCAAGGCTAGCGGTTCCTACAATGAGCAGTTCTTC. Encoded protein: CASSLAKASGSYNEQFF.

This clonotype was counted at least ten times. The chain is built from TRBV29-1 and TRBJ2-2; 8 nucleotides agree with TRBD2. The CDR3 totals 16 residues. Germline CDR1 and CDR2: SQVTM and ANQGSEA. Trimming cost V 7 bases and J 1 base; bases outside gene matches: 11. CDR3 nucleotide sequence: TGCAGCGCCCTGAGTAGCGGGGCCCAGAACACCGGGGAGCTGTTTTTT. Encoded protein: CSALSSGAQNTGELFF.

This clonotype was observed at least ten times. The CDR3 DNA reads TGTGCCATCAGTGTGCCCGGGAGGGCAGGTGAGCAGTACTTC. Residues: CAISVPGRAGEQYF. The V gene is TRBV10-3, the J gene TRBJ2-7, with TRBD2 matching 8 bases. Per the germline V gene, CDR1 is ENHRY and CDR2 is SYGVKD. The CDR3 has 14 amino acids. V lost 4 bases and J lost 7; bases outside the gene matches: 9.

This clonotype was recorded a few times. The genes are TRBV7-7 and TRBJ1-4, with D unresolved. In germline, CDR1 is SSHAT, CDR2 FNYEAQ (reference sequence). V shed 4 bases and J shed 8 bases, with 11 bases lying between them. The CDR3 totals 13 residues. The CDR3: CASSSRPREKLFF. In nucleotides, the CDR3 is TGTGCCAGCAGCTCGCGTCCAAGGGAAAAACTGTTTTTT.

This clonotype was found many times. The chain couples TRBV29-1 to TRBJ2-7; 10 positions match TRBD1. V dropped 7 bases and J dropped 2; count of bases not matched to a gene: 5. The CDR3 spans 13 residues. Germline lookup yields CDR1 SQVTM and CDR2 ANQGSEA. The CDR3 loop reads CSASGTGAYEQYF. CDR3 bases: TGCAGCGCCTCCGGGACAGGGGCCTACGAGCAGTACTTC.

This clonotype was recorded many times. This CDR3 is CASSEVGQSYEQYF. CDR3 nucleotide sequence: TGTGCCAGCAGTGAAGTCGGACAGTCCTACGAGCAGTACTTC. V is TRBV25-1 and J is TRBJ2-7; D may be TRBD1 (6 bases). V was trimmed by 2 bases and J by 1 base, leaving 9 bases between them. In germline, CDR1 is MGHDK, CDR2 SYGVNS. The CDR3 covers 14 residues.

The table lists this clonotype with many counts. The chain employs TRBV20-1 and TRBJ2-5, with D hard to call. The CDR3 is made up of 13 amino acids. Trimming left V 6 bases short and J 5 bases short, with 16 bases between. CDR1 DFQATT and CDR2 SNEGSKA come from the germline V gene (reference sequence). Written as DNA, the CDR3 is TGCAGTGCGACCCAGAGTGTGCGGGAGACCCAGTACTTC. It translates to CSATQSVRETQYF.

This clonotype was detected only a few times. CDR3 in amino acids: CAWSVSRDAGYTF. CDR3 DNA: TGTGCCTGGAGTGTTTCCCGGGACGCAGGCTACACCTTC. This chain joins TRBV30 and TRBJ1-2; D is perhaps TRBD1 (5 bases). Germline loops: CDR1 GTSNPN, CDR2 SVGIG (reference sequence). This CDR3 is built from 13 residues. Trimming pared 0 bases from V and 8 bases from J, leaving 13 bases between. The full variable domain, with the rest looked up from reference TRBV30 and TRBJ1-2, is SQTIHQWPATLVQPVGSPLSLECTVEGTSNPNLYWYRQAAGRGLQLLFYSVGIGQISSEVPQNLSASRPQDRQFILSSKKLLLSDSGFYLCAWSVSRDAGYTFGSGTRLTVV.

This clonotype has a count of ten or more. The V gene is TRBV4-3, the J gene TRBJ1-2; D may be TRBD1 (5 bases). CDR1 and CDR2 from the germline V gene are LGHNA and YSLEER. V was trimmed by 1 base and J by 4 bases, leaving 19 bases between them. The length of the CDR3 is 17 residues. The DNA for the CDR3 is TGCGCCAGCAGCCAAGTAACCCCAGGGTCGTTCAGCTATGGCTACACCTTC. Translated: CASSQVTPGSFSYGYTF.

At least ten counts were recorded for this clonotype. The chain joins TRBV6-5 to TRBJ2-7, with 11 positions matching TRBD1. J was trimmed by 6 bases and V by 2 bases; bases with no gene match: 3. CDR3 length: 14 amino acids. In germline, CDR1 is MNHEY, CDR2 SVGAGI. In nucleotides, the CDR3 is TGTGCCAGCAGTTACGGGACAGGGGGAACCGAGCAGTACTTC. Translating it yields CASSYGTGGTEQYF.

At least ten counts were recorded for this clonotype. The CDR3 is CSVGTDRIEQYF. DNA of the CDR3: TGCAGCGTTGGTACGGACAGAATCGAGCAGTACTTC. This rearrangement joins TRBV29-1 to TRBJ2-7; possibly TRBD1 for D (6 bases). Germline V gives CDR1 SQVTM, CDR2 ANQGSEA. The CDR3 loop spans 12 amino acids. The germline V and J ends were trimmed by 4 bases and 6 bases, with 13 bases remaining between them.

This clonotype appeared many times. The rearrangement uses TRBV15 and TRBJ2-3, with D tentatively TRBD1 or TRBD2 (6 bases each). There are 13 residues in the CDR3. Germline V gives CDR1 LNHNV, CDR2 YYDKDF (reference sequence). V was pared by 5 bases and J by 5 bases, with 11 bases between. CDR3 loop: CATSVRGEDTQYF. DNA of the CDR3: TGTGCCACCAGCGTTAGGGGGGAAGATACGCAGTATTTT. Together with reference TRBV15 and TRBJ2-3, the CDR3 gives the full variable domain: DAMVIQNPRYQVTQFGKPVTLSCSQTLNHNVMYWYQQKSSQAPKLLFHYYDKDFNNEADTPDNFQSRRPNTSFCFLDIRSPGLGDTAMYLCATSVRGEDTQYFGPGTRLTVL.

This chain links TRBV11-2 with TRBJ1-2; the D is unclear. The V end lost 1 base, the J end lost 8 bases, and 8 bases lay between the germline ends. CDR3 length: 12 residues. Germline lookup yields CDR1 SGHAT and CDR2 FQNNGV. In DNA form, the CDR3 reads TGTGCCAGCAGCTTAGGGCTCGTCGGCTACACCTTC. Amino acid sequence: CASSLGLVGYTF.

The gene calls are TRBV18 and TRBJ2-7, with TRBD1 matching over 7 bases. Per germline, CDR1 KGHSH and CDR2 LQKENI. Trimming at V came to 2 bases and at J to 3 bases, leaving 1 base not matched to a gene. CDR3 length: 13 residues. The CDR3 protein is CASSPRDSYEQYV. The CDR3 nucleotides are TGTGCCAGCTCACCAAGGGACAGCTACGAGCAGTACGTC.

This clonotype was counted at least ten times. The chain links TRBV12-3 or TRBV12-4 to TRBJ2-1; 9 nucleotides match TRBD2. V gave up 1 base and J gave up 3 bases; unmatched junction bases: 7. The CDR3 has 17 amino acids. The CDR3, as DNA: TGTGCCAGCAGTTTAGTAGGAGGAGCGGGGGGCTACAATGAGCAGTTCTTC. Translating gives CASSLVGGAGGYNEQFF.

In this sample, this clonotype turned up a few times. V usage is TRBV6-5 and J usage is TRBJ2-1; D remains unclear. This CDR3 is built from 14 residues. V shed 2 bases and J shed 0 bases, with 5 bases lying between them. Germline V gene lookup returns CDR1 MNHEY and CDR2 SVGAGI. For the CDR3, the DNA is TGTGCCAGCAGTTACGTCAGCTCCTACAATGAGCAGTTCTTC. Its protein is CASSYVSSYNEQFF.

The chain recombines TRBV2 with TRBJ1-2; TRBD1 is a possible D gene (6 bases). CDR3 length: 13 amino acids. Germline V lookup: CDR1 SNHLY, CDR2 FYNNEI. The V and J ends lost 6 bases and 5 bases respectively, with 13 bases between them. The DNA of the CDR3 is TGTGCCAGCAGCGGCCTCGGACAGTATGGCTACACCTTC. Amino acid sequence: CASSGLGQYGYTF.

This clonotype was seen a handful of times. The chain links TRBV7-2 to TRBJ1-1; a weak D match, TRBD1 (5 bases). CDR3 length: 18 amino acids. The V gene's germline CDR1 is SGHTA and CDR2 FQGNSA. The V gene lost 0 bases and the J gene lost 3 bases, with 20 bases spanning the gap. CDR3 amino acids: CASSLAGPSGRIYTEAFF. DNA of the CDR3: TGTGCCAGCAGCTTAGCGGGTCCCTCGGGACGGATATACACTGAAGCTTTCTTT.